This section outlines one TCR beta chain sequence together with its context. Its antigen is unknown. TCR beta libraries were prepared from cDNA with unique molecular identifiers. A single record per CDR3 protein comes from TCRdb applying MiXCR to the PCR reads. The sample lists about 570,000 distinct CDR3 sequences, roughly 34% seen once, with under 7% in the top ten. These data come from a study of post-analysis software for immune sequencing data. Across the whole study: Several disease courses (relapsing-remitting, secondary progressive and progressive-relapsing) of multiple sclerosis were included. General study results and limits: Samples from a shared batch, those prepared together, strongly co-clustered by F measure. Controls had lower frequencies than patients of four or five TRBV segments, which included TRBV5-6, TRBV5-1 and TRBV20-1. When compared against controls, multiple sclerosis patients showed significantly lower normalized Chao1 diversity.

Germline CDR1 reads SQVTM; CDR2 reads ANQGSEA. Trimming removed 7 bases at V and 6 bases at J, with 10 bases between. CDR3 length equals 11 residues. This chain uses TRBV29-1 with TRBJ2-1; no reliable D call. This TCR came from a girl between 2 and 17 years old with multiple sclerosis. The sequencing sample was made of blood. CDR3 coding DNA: TGCAGCGGTCCTGGCGGCAATGAGCAGTTCTTC. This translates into CSGPGGNEQFF.